This T cell receptor beta chain was obtained from a study of T cells in Graves' hyperthyroidism and ophthalmopathy. This CDR3 is built from 13 residues. Germline CDR1 and CDR2: SQVTM and ANQGSEA. Trimming removed 6 bases from V and 0 bases from J, with 12 bases in between. Regarding this clonotype: Its antigen is not known. This may be a read error: a much more frequent sequence differs by one nucleotide.

Notes on the study in general: Most clonotypes expanded in thyroid above 0.001 were likewise present in blood. For ophthalmopathy, model prediction preceded onset by a median about 6 months.

Amplification of TCR beta CDR3 regions used RNA as the template. During a first-round RT-PCR of the TCR CDR3, the HTBI primer set was used. TCRdb independently ran MiXCR on the multiplex PCR reads; one entry per CDR3 protein. The table includes about 700,000 distinct CDR3 sequences, approximately 42% detected once. The V and J genes are TRBV29-1 and TRBJ2-7, with D perhaps TRBD1 (6 bases). The sample comprised peripheral blood or thyroid tissue (not recorded which). This receptor was obtained from an adult man with Graves' disease, either hyperthyroidism or ophthalmopathy (not recorded which). CDR3 in DNA: TGCAGCGTCAGAGGACAGAACTCCTACGAGCAGTACTTC. As protein: CSVRGQNSYEQYF.